Listed below are T cell receptor beta chains from one sample, sequenced in a study of blood T cell repertoires in COVID-19. This table comes from immunoSEQ multiplex PCR, and its TCRdb copy is limited to in-frame clones, with some not included. The sample includes 200,000 to 300,000 clones, around 84% of them seen just once. Sequenced material: peripheral blood. These receptors came from a man between 60 and 75 years old with acute or convalescent COVID-19. CDR3s include the opening cysteine and the closing phenylalanine or tryptophan. A D gene is named only where the DNA matches it firmly. The size entry is marked missing in some rows and otherwise reads once, few, many or a size class.

16 | NA | NA | TRBJ1-5 | TRBV6-6 | CASSPRTGTLHQPQHF | TGTGCCAGCAGTCCCCGCACCGGGACACTGCATCAGCCCCAGCATTTT
15 | NA | NA | TRBJ1-5 | TRBV10-3 | CAISEDTGIDSPQHF | TGTGCCATCAGTGAGGACACAGGGATAGATTCGCCCCAGCATTTT
16 | NA | NA | TRBJ2-3 | TRBV21-1 | CASSPPGTGITDTQYF | TGTGCCAGCAGCCCTCCCGGGACAGGGATCACAGATACGCAGTATTTT
14 | NA | NA | TRBJ1-2 | TRBV3-1/TRBV3-2 | CASSEMGGNYGYTF | TGTGCCAGCAGCGAAATGGGGGGTAACTATGGCTACACCTTC
12 | NA | once | TRBJ2-7 | TRBV18 | CASSPEVYEQYF | TGTGCCAGCTCACCGGAGGTCTACGAGCAGTACTTC
15 | TRBD1 | NA | TRBJ1-2 | TRBV7-2 | CASSPRQGKGSGYTF | TGTGCCAGCAGCCCCCGACAGGGTAAAGGTTCTGGCTACACCTTC
13 | TRBD1 | NA | TRBJ2-7 | TRBV9 | CASSGGQNYEQYF | TGTGCCAGCAGCGGGGGACAGAACTACGAGCAGTACTTC
17 | TRBD1 | NA | TRBJ2-1 | TRBV6-6 | CASSQDRARSSYNEQFF | TGTGCCAGCAGTCAGGACAGGGCCCGAAGCTCCTACAATGAGCAGTTCTTC
16 | NA | NA | TRBJ1-4 | TRBV7-2 | CASSLAGAGWDEKLFF | TGTGCCAGCAGCTTAGCTGGGGCGGGGTGGGATGAAAAACTGTTTTTT
13 | NA | NA | TRBJ2-5 | TRBV10-1 | CASSDSQQETQYF | TGCGCCAGCAGTGACAGTCAACAAGAGACCCAGTACTTC
20 | TRBD2 | NA | TRBJ2-1 | TRBV4-1 | CASSQVGTAIPGRGINEQFF | TGCGCCAGCAGCCAAGTGGGGACCGCAATTCCAGGGAGGGGAATCAATGAGCAGTTCTTC
13 | TRBD2 | NA | TRBJ2-1 | TRBV5-1 | CASQRESYNEQFF | TGCGCAAGTCAGCGGGAGTCCTACAATGAGCAGTTCTTC
14 | NA | NA | TRBJ2-5 | TRBV2 | CASRGNRVRETQYF | TGTGCCAGCAGGGGAAACAGGGTTAGGGAGACCCAGTACTTC
13 | NA | few | TRBJ2-1 | TRBV5-1 | CASRLGTGEEQFF | TGCGCCAGCCGTCTCGGTACGGGGGAGGAGCAGTTCTTC
16 | TRBD2 | NA | TRBJ2-5 | TRBV6-2/TRBV6-3 | CASSYRTSGGQETQYF | TGTGCCAGCAGTTACCGGACTAGCGGGGGACAAGAGACCCAGTACTTC
14 | TRBD1 | NA | TRBJ1-2 | TRBV29-1 | CSVGPRQGNYGYTF | TGCAGCGTTGGCCCTAGACAGGGGAACTATGGCTACACCTTC
16 | TRBD1 | NA | TRBJ1-1 | TRBV10-1 | CASSEDGTGKLAEAFF | TGCGCCAGCAGTGAAGACGGGACAGGGAAGCTTGCTGAAGCTTTCTTT
15 | NA | NA | TRBJ2-1 | TRBV18 | CASSALGGTYNEQFF | TGTGCCAGCTCAGCCCTGGGCGGGACCTACAATGAGCAGTTCTTC
15 | NA | NA | TRBJ1-1 | TRBV4-1 | CASSPRRGRGSEAFF | TGCGCCAGCAGCCCAAGAAGAGGTAGAGGGAGTGAAGCTTTCTTT
13 | NA | NA | TRBJ2-5 | TRBV12-3/TRBV12-4 | CASSRTREETQYF | TGTGCCAGCAGCCGGACAAGGGAAGAGACCCAGTACTTC
17 | TRBD1 | few | TRBJ1-6 | TRBV6-8 | CASSSETGSSYNSPLHF | TGTGCCAGCAGTTCTGAGACAGGGAGCTCCTATAATTCACCCCTCCACTTT
13 | NA | NA | TRBJ2-1 | TRBV7-3 | CASSPRVSSEQFF | TGTGCCAGCAGCCCCCGGGTGAGTAGCGAGCAGTTCTTC
15 | TRBD2 | NA | TRBJ2-5 | TRBV5-1 | CASTLGGASTETQYF | TGCGCCAGCACCCTCGGGGGGGCCTCAACAGAGACCCAGTACTTC
14 | NA | NA | TRBJ2-7 | TRBV9 | CASSPTGEAYEQYF | TGTGCCAGCAGCCCAACAGGGGAGGCCTACGAGCAGTACTTC
14 | TRBD1 | NA | TRBJ1-2 | TRBV28 | CATRDQEGQLSYTF | TGTGCCACCCGAGATCAGGAGGGACAGCTGAGCTACACCTTC
15 | TRBD2 | NA | TRBJ2-7 | TRBV28 | CASSPASGAPYEQYF | TGTGCCAGCAGCCCAGCTAGCGGGGCCCCCTACGAGCAGTACTTC
12 | TRBD1 | NA | TRBJ1-1 | TRBV10-3 | CAISEKGQGAFF | TGTGCCATCAGTGAGAAGGGACAGGGAGCTTTCTTT
15 | TRBD1 | NA | TRBJ1-2 | TRBV9 | CASSVATGGGYGYTF | TGTGCCAGCAGCGTAGCTACAGGGGGAGGCTATGGCTACACCTTC
16 | TRBD1 | once | TRBJ1-4 | TRBV7-2 | CASSFRRIQGNEKLFF | TGTGCCAGCAGCTTTCGAAGAATACAGGGGAATGAAAAACTGTTTTTT
14 | TRBD2 | NA | TRBJ2-7 | TRBV6-2/TRBV6-3 | CASSYYSGSYEQYF | TGTGCCAGCAGTTACTACAGCGGGAGTTACGAGCAGTACTTC
17 | TRBD2 | once | TRBJ2-3 | TRBV19 | CASSILAGGPGTDTQYF | TGTGCCAGTAGTATACTGGCGGGAGGGCCAGGCACAGATACGCAGTATTTT
11 | TRBD1 | NA | TRBJ1-4 | TRBV28 | CASRRQGELFF | TGTGCCAGCAGGCGGCAGGGGGAACTGTTTTTT